This T cell receptor beta chain stems from a study of blood T cells in healthy people across ages. Study context: In model experiments, template switching was able to capture about one barcoded beta molecule for every two T cells that were present.

A sample-barcoded 5' primer and a J-beta primer mix were used in a second PCR of roughly 6 to 12 cycles. TCRdb recomputed calls from the 5' RACE reads with MiXCR, one row per CDR3 protein. Found here are some 940,000 distinct CDR3 sequences, under 35% of them singletons; the top ten hold about 9.4%. In germline, CDR1 is SEHNR, CDR2 FQNEAQ (reference sequence). This CDR3 has 14 amino acids. V was clipped by 7 bases and J by 8 bases; unmatched bases: 11. Study results and caveats: Changes in expanded clonotypes were possibly confounded, as the CMV status of donors was unknown. Total diversity from one million sequenced T cells was likely underestimated.

This clonotype was detected ten times or more. Its antigen is as yet unknown. These data also formed part of another study, on T cells of mothers and their children. Turning to that study: Sample barcodes and 2-4 random nucleotides came from the second PCR's M1S primer.

Sequencing was done on a sample of blood. The genes are TRBV7-9 and TRBJ2-1; TRBD2 matches 7 bases. The TCR originated in a woman aged 35 to 49 in good health. The DNA of the CDR3 is TGTGCCAGCATAAGGGCCGGACTAGGAGATGAGCAGTTCTTC. Translated, it gives CASIRAGLGDEQFF.